This T cell receptor (beta chain) was sequenced during a study of blood T cell repertoires in COVID-19. About the research overall: Researchers got acute and convalescent COVID-19 samples from the United States, Italy and Spain. Sources were T cells, B-cell-depleted T cells, or PBMCs; the material itself was cDNA or gDNA.

One Seattle source followed patients from active infection through their disease course. In the study's own analysis: Using reference gene primer amplification, nucleated cell counts were estimated. Produced via immunoSEQ multiplex PCR; TCRdb's table is partial and in-frame only. The DNA was the basis for D and trimming; V, J and clone size are from that table. The sample records a few hundred thousand clones, around 84% being singletons. Sequencing was performed on peripheral blood. This clonotype was obtained from a woman aged 80 or over with COVID-19, enrolled during active disease.

This CDR3 is CASRPQGIGNTIYF. The CDR3 DNA is TGTGCCAGCAGACCCCAGGGTATTGGAAACACCATATATTTT. This chain connects TRBV6-5 to TRBJ1-3, with D perhaps matching TRBD1 (5 bases). Germline CDR1 and CDR2: MNHEY and SVGAGI. The CDR3 contains 14 residues. Trimming left V 6 bases short and J 3 bases short, with 12 bases between.